This TCR beta chain was recorded in a study of blood T cells in healthy people across ages. The use of a sample-barcoded 5' primer and a J-beta primer mix characterized a second PCR of about 6 to 12 cycles. TCRdb reprocessed the 5' RACE reads via MiXCR and lists one record per CDR3 protein. The repertoire consists of 800,000 or so distinct CDR3 sequences, with 25% occurring once and the leading ten covering around 3.6%. The V gene's germline CDR1 is SGHTA and CDR2 FQGNSA. This CDR3 contains 15 residues. The V gene end was trimmed by 5 bases and the J gene end by 4 bases; junction bases not matched to a gene: 5. These data are also associated with another study on T cells of mothers and their children.

The V call is TRBV7-2, the J call TRBJ1-4, with TRBD1 matching over 9 bases. This clonotype was obtained from a boy younger than 18 in good health. The sequenced sample consisted of blood. DNA of the CDR3: TGTGCCAGCAGCGGCCACAGGGGGCGTAATGAAAAACTGTTTTTT. Amino acids: CASSGHRGRNEKLFF. Together with reference TRBV7-2 and TRBJ1-4, the CDR3 gives the full variable domain: GAGVSQSPSNKVTEKGKDVELRCDPISGHTALYWYRQSLGQGLEFLIYFQGNSAPDKSGLPSDRFSAERTGGSVSTLTIQRTQQEDSAVYLCASSGHRGRNEKLFFGSGTQLSVL.